Following are 4 T cell receptor beta chains from one sample sequenced in a study of cytomegalovirus exposure and HLA in healthy donors. A multiplex PCR was run with 60 Vbeta primers and 13 Jbeta primers. Method: immunoSEQ multiplex PCR; TCRdb's copy keeps in-frame clones and lacks some. The sample has 75,000 to 100,000 clones, about 78% seen once. The sample was PBMCs. These receptors all stem from a man between 35 and 55 years old in good health and CMV-seronegative.

For the CDR3, the DNA is TGCGCCACTGGACCGAGGGTCGCCAATGAGCAGTTCTTC. The encoded protein is CATGPRVANEQFF. The chain recombines TRBV10-2 with TRBJ2-1; D may be TRBD2 (5 bases). CDR3 size: 13 residues. CDR1 WSHSY and CDR2 SAAADI come from the germline V gene. V was clipped by 10 bases and J by 6 bases, with 16 bases between them.

This clone appeared a few times. The chain joins TRBV6-5 to TRBJ1-1; 7 nucleotides align to TRBD1. The CDR3 is 13 residues long. The trim removed 4 bases at V and 6 bases at J, leaving 5 bases unmatched. Germline CDR1 is MNHEY and CDR2 is SVGAGI. Written as DNA, the CDR3 is TGTGCCAGCAGTTTACCGGGACAGCCTGAAGCTTTCTTT. Protein: CASSLPGQPEAFF.

The gene calls are TRBV5-6 and TRBJ2-3, with D maybe TRBD2 (5 bases). Per germline, CDR1 SGHDT and CDR2 YYEEEE. Trimming took off 1 base at V and 3 bases at J, with 15 bases between the two ends. The CDR3 runs to 16 residues. The CDR3 DNA reads TGTGCCAGCAGCTTGTCACGGAGGCTGGGGACAGATACGCAGTATTTT. This encodes CASSLSRRLGTDTQYF.

The CDR3 nucleotides read TGTGCCTGGAGTTCTAAAGATGGTAGCGGGTGGAATGAGCAGTTCTTC. Residues: CAWSSKDGSGWNEQFF. This chain links TRBV30 with TRBJ2-1; 7 bases fit TRBD2. The CDR3 spans 16 residues. J was trimmed by 7 bases and V by 2 bases; bases with no gene match: 14. CDR1 GTSNPN and CDR2 SVGIG come from the germline V gene (reference sequence).